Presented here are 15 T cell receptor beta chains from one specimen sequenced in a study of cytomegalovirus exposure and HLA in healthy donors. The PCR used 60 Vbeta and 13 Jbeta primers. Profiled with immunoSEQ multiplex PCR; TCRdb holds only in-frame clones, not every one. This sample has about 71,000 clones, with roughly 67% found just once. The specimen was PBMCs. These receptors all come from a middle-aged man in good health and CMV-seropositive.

The CDR3 nucleotides are TGTGCCAGCAGAAGACAGGGGGATACCTACGAGCAGTACTTC. As protein: CASRRQGDTYEQYF. The chain employs TRBV6-6 and TRBJ2-7; 9 nucleotides align to TRBD1. Germline CDR1 reads MNHNY; CDR2 reads SVGAGI (reference sequence). The junction had 5 bases not matched to a gene; V was cut back by 6 bases and J by 2 bases. The length of the CDR3 is 14 residues.

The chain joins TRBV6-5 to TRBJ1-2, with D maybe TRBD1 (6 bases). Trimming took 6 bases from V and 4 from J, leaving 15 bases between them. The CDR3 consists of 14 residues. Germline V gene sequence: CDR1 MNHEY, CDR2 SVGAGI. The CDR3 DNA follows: TGTGCCAGCAGCGAACCGGGACATGGCTATGGCTACACCTTC. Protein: CASSEPGHGYGYTF.

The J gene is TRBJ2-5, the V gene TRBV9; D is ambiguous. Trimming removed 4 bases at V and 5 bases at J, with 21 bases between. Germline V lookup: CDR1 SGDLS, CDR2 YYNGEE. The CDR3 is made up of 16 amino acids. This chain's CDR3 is CASSTHPAAQRETQYF. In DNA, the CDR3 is TGTGCCAGCAGCACCCACCCGGCGGCCCAAAGGGAGACCCAGTACTTC. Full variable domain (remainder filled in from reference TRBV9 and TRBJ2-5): DSGVTQTPKHLITATGQRVTLRCSPRSGDLSVYWYQQSLDQGLQFLIQYYNGEERAKGNILERFSAQQFPDLHSELNLSSLELGDSALYFCASSTHPAAQRETQYFGPGTRLLVL.

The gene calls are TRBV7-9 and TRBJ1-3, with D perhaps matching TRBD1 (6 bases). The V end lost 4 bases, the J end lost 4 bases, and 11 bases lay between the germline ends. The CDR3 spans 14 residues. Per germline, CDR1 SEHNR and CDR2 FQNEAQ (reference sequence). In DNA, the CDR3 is TGTGCCAGCAGCTCGCAGGGACAAGGAAACACCATATATTTT. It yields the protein CASSSQGQGNTIYF.

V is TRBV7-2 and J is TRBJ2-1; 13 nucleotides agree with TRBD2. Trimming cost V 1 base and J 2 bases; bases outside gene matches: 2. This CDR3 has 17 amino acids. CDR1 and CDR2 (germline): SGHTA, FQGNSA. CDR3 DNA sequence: TGTGCCAGCAGCTTAGGAGGACTAGCGGGGGCCTACAATGAGCAGTTCTTC. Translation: CASSLGGLAGAYNEQFF.

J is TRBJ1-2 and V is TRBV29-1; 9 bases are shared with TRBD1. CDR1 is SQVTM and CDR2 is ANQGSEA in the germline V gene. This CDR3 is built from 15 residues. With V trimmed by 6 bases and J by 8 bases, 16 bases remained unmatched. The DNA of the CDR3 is TGCAGCGTGGAACTGGACAGGGGTGGAATCGGAGGCTACACCTTC. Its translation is CSVELDRGGIGGYTF.

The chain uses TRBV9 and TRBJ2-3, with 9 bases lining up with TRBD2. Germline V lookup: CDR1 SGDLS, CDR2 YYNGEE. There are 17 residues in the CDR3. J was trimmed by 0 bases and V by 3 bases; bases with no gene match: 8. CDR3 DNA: TGTGCCAGCAGCGAGACCAGGCTAGCGGGGAGCACAGATACGCAGTATTTT. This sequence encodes CASSETRLAGSTDTQYF.

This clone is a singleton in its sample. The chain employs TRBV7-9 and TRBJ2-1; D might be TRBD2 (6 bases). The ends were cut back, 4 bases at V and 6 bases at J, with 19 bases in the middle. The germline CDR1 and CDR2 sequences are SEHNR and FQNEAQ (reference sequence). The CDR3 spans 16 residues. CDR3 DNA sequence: TGTGCCAGCAGCTCCTGGGGGGAGTCGGAGGGCAATGAGCAGTTCTTC. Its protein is CASSSWGESEGNEQFF. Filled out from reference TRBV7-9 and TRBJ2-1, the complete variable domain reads DTGVSQNPRHKITKRGQNVTFRCDPISEHNRLYWYRQTLGQGPEFLTYFQNEAQLEKSRLLSDRFSAERPKGSFSTLEIQRTEQGDSAMYLCASSSWGESEGNEQFFGPGTRLTVL.

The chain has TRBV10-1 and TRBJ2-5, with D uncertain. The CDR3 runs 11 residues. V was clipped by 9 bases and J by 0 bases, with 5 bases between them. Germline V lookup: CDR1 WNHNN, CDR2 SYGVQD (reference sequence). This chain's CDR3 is CAREDQETQYF. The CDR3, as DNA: TGCGCCAGAGAGGACCAAGAGACCCAGTACTTC.

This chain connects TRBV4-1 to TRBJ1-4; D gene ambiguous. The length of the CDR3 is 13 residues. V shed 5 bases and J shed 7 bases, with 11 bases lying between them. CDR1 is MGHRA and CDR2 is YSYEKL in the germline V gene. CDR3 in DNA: TGCGCCAGCAGCGCGACGGGAGGTGAAAAACTGTTTTTT. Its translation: CASSATGGEKLFF.

As DNA, the CDR3 is TGTGCCAGCAGTCTAACGGACAGATCTCAGCCCCAGCATTTT. It is translated as CASSLTDRSQPQHF. This chain uses TRBV6-5 with TRBJ1-5; possible D gene TRBD1, 6 bases. The V gene lost 5 bases and the J gene lost 6 bases, with 14 bases spanning the gap. The CDR3 loop spans 14 amino acids. Germline V CDR1 and CDR2: MNHEY, SVGAGI.

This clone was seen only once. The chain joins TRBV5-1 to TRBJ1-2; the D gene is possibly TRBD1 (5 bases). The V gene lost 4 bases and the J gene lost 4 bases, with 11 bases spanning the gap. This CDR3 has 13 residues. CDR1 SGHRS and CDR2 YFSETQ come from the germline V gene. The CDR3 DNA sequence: TGCGCCAGCAGCGAGGTAGGGGCCTATGGCTACACCTTC. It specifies CASSEVGAYGYTF. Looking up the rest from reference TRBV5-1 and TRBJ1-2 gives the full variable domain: KAGVTQTPRYLIKTRGQQVTLSCSPISGHRSVSWYQQTPGQGLQFLFEYFSETQRNKGNFPGRFSGRQFSNSRSEMNVSTLELGDSALYLCASSEVGAYGYTFGSGTRLTVV.

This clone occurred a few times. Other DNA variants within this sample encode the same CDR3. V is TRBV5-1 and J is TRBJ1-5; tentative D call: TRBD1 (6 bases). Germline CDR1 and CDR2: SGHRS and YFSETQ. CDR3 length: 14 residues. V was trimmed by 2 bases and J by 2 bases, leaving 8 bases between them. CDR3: CASSFRGGNQPQHF. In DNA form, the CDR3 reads TGCGCCAGCAGCTTCAGGGGTGGCAATCAGCCCCAGCATTTT.

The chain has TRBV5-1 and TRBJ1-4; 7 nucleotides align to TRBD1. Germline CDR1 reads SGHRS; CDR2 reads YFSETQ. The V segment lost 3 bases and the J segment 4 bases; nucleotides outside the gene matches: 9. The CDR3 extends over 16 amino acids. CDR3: CASSSRGPGSNEKLFF. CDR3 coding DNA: TGCGCCAGCAGCTCTAGGGGGCCGGGGAGTAATGAAAAACTGTTTTTT.

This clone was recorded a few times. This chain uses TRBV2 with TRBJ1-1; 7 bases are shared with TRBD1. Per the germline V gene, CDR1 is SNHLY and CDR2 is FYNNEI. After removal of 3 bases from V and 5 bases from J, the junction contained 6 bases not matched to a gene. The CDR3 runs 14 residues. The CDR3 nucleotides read TGTGCCAGCAGTGAGCCAGGGGGTCGGACTGAAGCTTTCTTT. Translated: CASSEPGGRTEAFF.